The clone carrying this T cell receptor (beta chain) was seen only a few times. Its matching antigen is unknown. This sample stems from a study of beta chain features in type 1 diabetes. The sequenced template was cDNA made from the entire isolated RNA. The data were produced by immunoSEQ multiplex PCR, yet TCRdb's version contains in-frame clones alone and is incomplete. The repertoire holds 130,000 or so clones, with less than 20% as singletons. The CDR3 extends over 14 amino acids. V lost 6 bases to trimming and J lost 1 base, with 13 bases between them. Germline V gene data show CDR1 as MDHEN and CDR2 as SYDVKM. Whole-study findings and limits: Type 1 diabetes patients showed a moderate but significant shortening of TCRB CDR3s in all four CD4+ subsets.

The sample comprised central memory CD4+ T cells from blood. The rearrangement joins TRBV28 to TRBJ2-7, with D possibly TRBD1 on 5 matching bases. The receptor comes from a man aged 30 to 39 with type 1 diabetes. Here the CDR3 reads CASSPLPGSYEQYF. CDR3 nucleotides: TGTGCCAGCAGCCCGTTGCCAGGGTCCTACGAGCAGTACTTC.